This is a list of T cell receptor beta chains from one sample in a study of PD-L1 blockade in urothelial cancer. The data were produced by immunoSEQ multiplex PCR, yet TCRdb's version contains in-frame clones alone and is incomplete. The profile shows under 85,000 clones, around 90% of them singletons. The sample consisted of PBMCs, taken around atezolizumab (anti-PD-L1) treatment. The receptors shown here come from a woman of 80 years or more with urothelial cancer. Each CDR3 is given with its conserved first and last residue. Each record gives: CDR3 protein, CDR3 DNA, J gene, V gene, clone size, D gene. The D gene is left open where the match is weak. Where a row states a size, it is once, few, many or the class of an expanded clone; other rows omit it.

CDR3 protein: CAGSGGVLMNTEAFF
CDR3 DNA: TGTGCCGGGTCTGGAGGGGTCCTCATGAACACTGAAGCTTTCTTT
J gene: TRBJ1-1
V gene: TRBV2
clone size: .
D gene: .

CDR3 protein: CASTGTGGTDTQYF
CDR3 DNA: TGTGCCAGCACAGGGACAGGGGGCACAGATACGCAGTATTTT
J gene: TRBJ2-3
V gene: TRBV6-1
clone size: few
D gene: TRBD1

CDR3 protein: CASSEPSGLALETQYF
CDR3 DNA: TGTGCCAGCAGTGAACCCTCGGGACTAGCGTTGGAGACCCAGTACTTC
J gene: TRBJ2-5
V gene: TRBV2
clone size: .
D gene: TRBD2

CDR3 protein: CASSLAVGQGVETQYF
CDR3 DNA: TGCGCCAGCAGCTTGGCCGTGGGACAGGGGGTTGAGACCCAGTACTTC
J gene: TRBJ2-5
V gene: TRBV5-1
clone size: .
D gene: TRBD1

CDR3 protein: CASSLRRGMRTDTQYF
CDR3 DNA: TGTGCCAGCAGCTTGAGGAGAGGGATGCGGACAGATACGCAGTATTTT
J gene: TRBJ2-3
V gene: TRBV5-4
clone size: .
D gene: .

CDR3 protein: CASSSPNSGITDTQYF
CDR3 DNA: TGTGCCAGCAGCTCCCCCAATAGCGGAATCACAGATACGCAGTATTTT
J gene: TRBJ2-3
V gene: TRBV7-9
clone size: .
D gene: .

CDR3 protein: CAWRTGGFSFDYGYTF
CDR3 DNA: TGTGCCTGGAGAACAGGGGGCTTCTCTTTTGACTATGGCTACACCTTC
J gene: TRBJ1-2
V gene: TRBV30
clone size: .
D gene: TRBD1

CDR3 protein: CASSLPSGGEDEQFF
CDR3 DNA: TGTGCCAGCAGCTTACCTAGCGGGGGGGAGGATGAGCAGTTCTTC
J gene: TRBJ2-1
V gene: TRBV5-4
clone size: .
D gene: TRBD2

CDR3 protein: CASSLFSGATLSRYF
CDR3 DNA: TGTGCCAGCAGTTTATTCTCGGGTGCTACCCTTTCCCGGTACTTC
J gene: TRBJ2-5
V gene: TRBV27
clone size: .
D gene: .

CDR3 protein: CASVLTPTGTEETQYF
CDR3 DNA: TGCGCCAGCGTCTTAACGCCAACCGGGACAGAAGAGACCCAGTACTTC
J gene: TRBJ2-5
V gene: TRBV5-1
clone size: .
D gene: TRBD1

CDR3 protein: CASSPGLALHEQYF
CDR3 DNA: TGTGCCAGCAGCCCGGGACTAGCTCTCCACGAGCAGTACTTC
J gene: TRBJ2-7
V gene: TRBV9
clone size: few
D gene: TRBD2

CDR3 protein: CASSERLGGSQPQHF
CDR3 DNA: TGTGCCAGCAGTGAAAGACTGGGGGGGAGTCAGCCCCAGCATTTT
J gene: TRBJ1-5
V gene: TRBV2
clone size: few
D gene: .

CDR3 protein: CASSKGPGDNEKLFF
CDR3 DNA: TGTGCCAGCAGCAAAGGGCCAGGGGACAATGAAAAACTGTTTTTT
J gene: TRBJ1-4
V gene: TRBV2
clone size: .
D gene: .

CDR3 protein: CSVTKTTQGLDGYTF
CDR3 DNA: TGCAGCGTTACAAAAACAACACAGGGGTTGGATGGCTACACCTTC
J gene: TRBJ1-2
V gene: TRBV29-1
clone size: .
D gene: TRBD1

CDR3 protein: CASSLEAQGVGTEAFF
CDR3 DNA: TGTGCCAGCAGCTTAGAGGCCCAGGGGGTCGGCACTGAAGCTTTCTTT
J gene: TRBJ1-1
V gene: TRBV7-2
clone size: once
D gene: TRBD1

CDR3 protein: CSVTGGDYGYTF
CDR3 DNA: TGCAGCGTGACAGGGGGCGACTATGGCTACACCTTC
J gene: TRBJ1-2
V gene: TRBV29-1
clone size: .
D gene: TRBD1

CDR3 protein: CASSKPGWQGANEQFF
CDR3 DNA: TGTGCCAGCAGCAAACCCGGCTGGCAGGGGGCTAATGAGCAGTTCTTC
J gene: TRBJ2-1
V gene: TRBV7-9
clone size: .
D gene: TRBD1

CDR3 protein: CASSQTGGSNYGYTF
CDR3 DNA: TGTGCCAGCAGCCAGACAGGGGGAAGCAACTATGGCTACACCTTC
J gene: TRBJ1-2
V gene: TRBV9
clone size: .
D gene: TRBD1

CDR3 protein: CASQVGASYEQYF
CDR3 DNA: TGTGCCAGTCAGGTTGGTGCGTCCTACGAGCAGTACTTC
J gene: TRBJ2-7
V gene: TRBV2
clone size: .
D gene: .

CDR3 protein: CASSFSWTGWSTEAFF
CDR3 DNA: TGTGCCAGCAGTTTCTCCTGGACGGGGTGGAGCACTGAAGCTTTCTTT
J gene: TRBJ1-1
V gene: TRBV27
clone size: .
D gene: .

CDR3 protein: CASSLWTGGGSSYEQYF
CDR3 DNA: TGCGCCAGCAGCTTGTGGACAGGGGGCGGGAGCTCCTACGAGCAGTACTTC
J gene: TRBJ2-7
V gene: TRBV5-1
clone size: once
D gene: TRBD1

CDR3 protein: CASSPRGGAEDTQYF
CDR3 DNA: TGCGCCAGCAGCCCTCGGGGAGGGGCGGAAGATACGCAGTATTTT
J gene: TRBJ2-3
V gene: TRBV5-1
clone size: .
D gene: TRBD2

CDR3 protein: CSAGLAGYEQYF
CDR3 DNA: TGCAGCGCCGGACTAGCGGGCTACGAGCAGTACTTC
J gene: TRBJ2-7
V gene: TRBV29-1
clone size: .
D gene: TRBD2

CDR3 protein: CASRTGLNEKLFF
CDR3 DNA: TGTGCCAGTCGGACAGGTTTGAATGAAAAACTGTTTTTT
J gene: TRBJ1-4
V gene: TRBV28
clone size: .
D gene: TRBD1

CDR3 protein: CASSPLRGYGYTF
CDR3 DNA: TGTGCCAGCTCACCCCTTCGAGGGTATGGCTACACCTTC
J gene: TRBJ1-2
V gene: TRBV18
clone size: .
D gene: .

CDR3 protein: CASSFQDWDQPQHF
CDR3 DNA: TGTGCCAGCAGTTTCCAGGATTGGGATCAGCCCCAGCATTTT
J gene: TRBJ1-5
V gene: TRBV28
clone size: .
D gene: .

CDR3 protein: CAINAGDNEKLFF
CDR3 DNA: TGTGCCATCAACGCAGGGGATAATGAAAAACTGTTTTTT
J gene: TRBJ1-4
V gene: TRBV10-3
clone size: .
D gene: .

CDR3 protein: CASSFEGSGTYNEQFF
CDR3 DNA: TGTGCCAGCAGTTTTGAGGGTAGCGGGACTTACAATGAGCAGTTCTTC
J gene: TRBJ2-1
V gene: TRBV28
clone size: .
D gene: TRBD2

CDR3 protein: CASSVGGGEAFF
CDR3 DNA: TGTGCCAGCAGCGTAGGGGGGGGTGAAGCTTTCTTT
J gene: TRBJ1-1
V gene: TRBV9
clone size: .
D gene: .

CDR3 protein: CASSLVEAVETQYF
CDR3 DNA: TGCGCCAGCAGCTTGGTCGAGGCCGTAGAGACCCAGTACTTC
J gene: TRBJ2-5
V gene: TRBV5-1
clone size: .
D gene: .

CDR3 protein: CASSQTSGSYNEQFF
CDR3 DNA: TGTGCCAGCAGCCAGACTAGCGGGAGCTACAATGAGCAGTTCTTC
J gene: TRBJ2-1
V gene: TRBV7-2
clone size: once
D gene: TRBD2

CDR3 protein: CASRTGQGDGYTF
CDR3 DNA: TGTGCCAGCAGGACAGGACAGGGAGATGGCTACACCTTC
J gene: TRBJ1-2
V gene: TRBV6-1
clone size: .
D gene: TRBD1

CDR3 protein: CASTNSGQSPYEQYF
CDR3 DNA: TGTGCCAGCACAAACTCGGGACAGAGCCCCTACGAGCAGTACTTC
J gene: TRBJ2-7
V gene: TRBV28
clone size: .
D gene: TRBD1

CDR3 protein: CASSPGLGSTGELFF
CDR3 DNA: TGTGCCAGCAGCCCCGGACTAGGGTCCACCGGGGAGCTGTTTTTT
J gene: TRBJ2-2
V gene: TRBV7-3
clone size: .
D gene: TRBD2

CDR3 protein: CASSTDRGDQPQHF
CDR3 DNA: TGTGCCAGCAGCACGGACAGGGGTGATCAGCCCCAGCATTTT
J gene: TRBJ1-5
V gene: TRBV7-9
clone size: .
D gene: TRBD1

CDR3 protein: CASSILAGGAGGQYF
CDR3 DNA: TGTGCCAGTAGTATTTTAGCGGGAGGTGCTGGTGGGCAGTATTTT
J gene: TRBJ2-3
V gene: TRBV19
clone size: .
D gene: TRBD2

CDR3 protein: CASSQTDRGEQETQYF
CDR3 DNA: TGCGCCAGCAGTCAAACAGACAGGGGGGAGCAAGAGACCCAGTACTTC
J gene: TRBJ2-5
V gene: TRBV23-1
clone size: once
D gene: TRBD1

CDR3 protein: CASGWRGRGNTEAFF
CDR3 DNA: TGTGCCAGCGGATGGCGGGGGCGTGGGAACACTGAAGCTTTCTTT
J gene: TRBJ1-1
V gene: TRBV28
clone size: .
D gene: .

CDR3 protein: CASSLSSVRLNEQFF
CDR3 DNA: TGTGCCAGCAGCTTAAGCTCGGTCCGCCTTAATGAGCAGTTCTTC
J gene: TRBJ2-1
V gene: TRBV7-9
clone size: .
D gene: .

CDR3 protein: CASRPLGEGWSRTEAFF
CDR3 DNA: TGTGCCAGTAGACCGCTCGGGGAGGGCTGGTCCCGCACTGAAGCTTTCTTT
J gene: TRBJ1-1
V gene: TRBV19
clone size: .
D gene: .

CDR3 protein: CASSPISGSNNEQFF
CDR3 DNA: TGTGCCAGCAGCCCAATCTCCGGGAGTAACAATGAGCAGTTCTTC
J gene: TRBJ2-1
V gene: TRBV4-2
clone size: .
D gene: .

CDR3 protein: CASSPQQREGNNEQFF
CDR3 DNA: TGTGCCAGCTCACCACAGCAGCGGGAGGGAAACAATGAGCAGTTCTTC
J gene: TRBJ2-1
V gene: TRBV18
clone size: .
D gene: TRBD2